Listed below are T cell receptor beta chains from one sample, sequenced in a study of cytotoxic CD8 clonotypes in ibrutinib-treated CLL. Only in-frame clones appear in the TCRdb table, and some are missing; sequencing was by immunoSEQ multiplex PCR. Of over 150,000 clones detected, over 65% appear once; the ten largest clones hold around 2.1%. The sequenced sample was PBMCs, obtained after 12 months of ibrutinib treatment. These receptors came from a human donor with chronic lymphocytic leukemia. The CDR3 runs from the conserved cysteine through the conserved F or W. D genes are given only for firm matches. Clone sizes are given selectively: once, few, many, or a class where the clone is expanded.

v_gene	d_gene	abundance	j_gene	len	CDR3aa	CDR3nt
TRBV7-2	TRBD2	-	TRBJ2-7	18	CASSPGPWERGGPRGQYF	TGTGCCAGCAGCCCCGGTCCCTGGGAGCGGGGGGGCCCGAGGGGGCAGTACTTC
TRBV7-9	TRBD2	once	TRBJ2-5	16	CASSPDGGALWETQYF	TGTGCCAGCAGCCCCGACGGGGGGGCGCTTTGGGAGACCCAGTACTTC
TRBV4-2	-	-	TRBJ2-7	13	CASSQDYFYEQYF	TGTGCCAGCAGCCAAGATTATTTCTACGAGCAGTACTTC
TRBV18	TRBD1	-	TRBJ1-5	18	CASSPQGAGGGGNQPQHF	TGTGCCAGCTCACCACAAGGGGCAGGGGGCGGGGGCAATCAGCCCCAGCATTTT
TRBV9	-	-	TRBJ1-3	14	CASSVVGSGNTIYF	TGTGCCAGCAGCGTAGTTGGGTCTGGAAACACCATATATTTT
TRBV19	TRBD2	-	TRBJ2-7	15	CASRTSDTSSYEQYF	TGTGCCAGCAGGACTAGCGACACGAGCTCCTACGAGCAGTACTTC
TRBV18	TRBD1	-	TRBJ2-7	14	CASSKTGPPSEQYF	TGTGCCAGCTCAAAGACAGGGCCCCCCAGCGAGCAGTACTTC
TRBV14	-	once	TRBJ1-1	13	CASSQHNSGEAFF	TGTGCCAGCAGCCAACATAACTCCGGGGAAGCTTTCTTT
TRBV7-2	-	-	TRBJ1-4	15	CASSAENRVGEKLFF	TGTGCCAGCAGCGCCGAGAACAGGGTCGGAGAAAAACTGTTTTTT
TRBV7-2	-	-	TRBJ2-5	13	CASSLGKKETQYF	TGTGCCAGCAGCTTAGGGAAGAAAGAGACCCAGTACTTC
TRBV14	-	-	TRBJ2-3	18	CASSQRDRRKVSTDTQYF	TGTGCCAGCAGCCAGCGGGACAGAAGGAAGGTTAGCACAGATACGCAGTATTTT
TRBV6-6	-	-	TRBJ1-1	14	CASSYSVENTEAFF	TGTGCCAGCAGTTACTCGGTGGAGAACACTGAAGCTTTCTTT
TRBV7-3	TRBD1	-	TRBJ2-3	16	CASSPTGVTSTDTQYF	TGTGCCAGCAGCCCTACAGGGGTAACTAGCACAGATACGCAGTATTTT
TRBV5-4	TRBD2	-	TRBJ2-3	18	CASSLGLAGVLSTDTQYF	TGTGCCAGCAGCTTGGGTCTAGCGGGGGTCCTCAGCACAGATACGCAGTATTTT
TRBV7-9	TRBD2	-	TRBJ2-7	15	CASSSTSGGPYEQYF	TGTGCCAGCAGCTCGACTAGCGGGGGCCCCTACGAGCAGTACTTC
TRBV7-2	-	-	TRBJ1-1	11	CASSLGVLAFF	TGTGCCAGCAGCTTAGGGGTGCTTGCTTTCTTT